Listed below are T cell receptor beta chains from one sample, sequenced in a study of T-cell reconstitution after alpha-beta-depleted transplantation in children. TCRdb ran MiXCR on the PCR reads and lists one entry per CDR3 protein. The sample holds more than 500,000 distinct CDR3 sequences, about an eighth seen once. The sample here was PBMCs, mostly from graft donor cells, taken 180 days after TCRalphabeta/CD19-depleted stem cell transplant. These receptors all stem from a female patient under 10 years old who had a stem cell transplant for aplastic anemia, so the T cells may come from the graft donor. CDR3s include the opening cysteine and the closing phenylalanine or tryptophan. D genes are given only for firm matches. Where a row states a size, it is once, few, many or the class of an expanded clone; other rows omit it.

clone_size,j_call,d_call,v_call,cdr3_aa,cdr3_nt
NA,TRBJ2-7,TRBD2,TRBV29-1,CSVVLAGPYEQYF,TGCAGCGTTGTCCTAGCGGGTCCCTACGAGCAGTACTTC
few,TRBJ2-1,TRBD2,TRBV7-2,CASSFSLAGYNEQFF,TGTGCCAGCAGCTTTTCCCTAGCGGGATACAATGAGCAGTTCTTC
NA,TRBJ2-7,NA,TRBV5-6,CASRGRADSYEQYF,TGTGCCAGCAGGGGACGGGCAGACTCCTACGAGCAGTACTTC
NA,TRBJ2-1,TRBD2,TRBV20-1,CSARDLASGGYNEQFF,TGCAGTGCTAGAGATTTGGCTAGCGGGGGTTACAATGAGCAGTTCTTC
few,TRBJ2-2,NA,TRBV12-3/TRBV12-4,CASSSTWGWLRTNTGELFF,TGTGCCAGCAGTTCCACGTGGGGTTGGCTCAGGACGAACACCGGGGAGCTGTTTTTT
few,TRBJ2-3,NA,TRBV5-1,CASSPAWVDTQYF,TGCGCCAGCAGCCCCGCTTGGGTAGATACGCAGTATTTT
NA,TRBJ2-7,NA,TRBV7-7,CASSLAQGHYEQYF,TGTGCCAGCAGCTTAGCACAGGGTCACTACGAGCAGTACTTC
NA,TRBJ2-1,NA,TRBV7-2,CASSSRHEQFF,TGTGCCAGCAGCTCCAGACATGAGCAGTTCTTC
many,TRBJ1-5,NA,TRBV5-1,CASSPGGGRQPQHF,TGCGCCAGCAGCCCCGGAGGGGGACGGCAGCCCCAGCATTTT
many,TRBJ1-1,NA,TRBV7-9,CASSLGGLGTEAFF,TGTGCCAGCAGCTTAGGGGGGCTCGGCACTGAAGCTTTCTTT
NA,TRBJ2-5,TRBD1,TRBV9,CASSDDRVEGETQYF,TGTGCCAGCAGCGACGACAGGGTAGAAGGAGAGACCCAGTACTTC
few,TRBJ2-1,NA,TRBV18,CASSPTRNYNEQFF,TGTGCCAGCTCACCAACTCGGAACTACAATGAGCAGTTCTTC
few,TRBJ1-5,TRBD1,TRBV2,CAGKRTGGSNQPQHF,TGTGCCGGAAAGCGGACAGGGGGCTCCAATCAGCCCCAGCATTTT
NA,TRBJ1-1,NA,TRBV28,CASSPLADRGNTEAFF,TGTGCCAGCAGTCCCCTAGCGGACAGAGGGAACACTGAAGCTTTCTTT
NA,TRBJ2-1,TRBD1,TRBV24-1,CATSDVGQGDRQFF,TGTGCCACCAGTGATGTCGGACAGGGGGATCGGCAGTTCTTC
few,TRBJ2-1,NA,TRBV2,CASRGGRPAGGEQFF,TGTGCCAGCAGAGGGGGGAGACCAGCAGGTGGTGAGCAGTTCTTC
few,TRBJ2-4,NA,TRBV18,CASSMAGLAKNIQYF,TGTGCCAGCTCCATGGCGGGACTAGCCAAAAACATTCAGTACTTC
NA,TRBJ2-5,TRBD2,TRBV18,CASSPQRPGLAEETQYF,TGTGCCAGCTCACCACAGCGCCCGGGACTAGCGGAAGAGACCCAGTACTTC
NA,TRBJ2-3,NA,TRBV14,CASSSGPRSTDTQYF,TGTGCCAGCAGTTCGGGACCGAGGAGCACAGATACGCAGTATTTT
few,TRBJ2-2,NA,TRBV4-3,CASSPRRGEDTGELFF,TGCGCCAGCAGCCCCCGAAGGGGGGAGGACACCGGGGAGCTGTTTTTT
NA,TRBJ1-5,TRBD1,TRBV12-3/TRBV12-4,CASSVRTTGGGFQPQHF,TGTGCCAGCAGTGTTCGGACGACAGGGGGCGGATTTCAGCCCCAGCATTTT
NA,TRBJ2-7,NA,TRBV5-1,CASSAHQGNEQYF,TGCGCCAGCAGCGCACACCAGGGGAACGAGCAGTACTTC
NA,TRBJ2-3,NA,TRBV5-1,CASSSPFDSTDTQYF,TGCGCCAGCAGCTCCCCGTTTGACAGCACAGATACGCAGTATTTT
few,TRBJ2-2,TRBD2,TRBV20-1,CSARSGGGNGELFF,TGCAGTGCAAGGAGCGGGGGGGGGAACGGGGAGCTGTTTTTT
few,TRBJ2-2,TRBD2,TRBV4-2,CASSGGVAGANTGELFF,TGTGCCAGCAGCGGCGGCGTAGCGGGGGCGAACACCGGGGAGCTGTTTTTT
NA,TRBJ2-3,NA,TRBV7-2,CASSLLPQSTDTQYF,TGTGCCAGCAGCTTACTCCCGCAGAGCACAGATACGCAGTATTTT
many,TRBJ2-3,TRBD2,TRBV20-1,CSARGTRGGTDTQYF,TGCAGTGCTAGAGGGACCCGGGGGGGCACAGATACGCAGTATTTT
few,TRBJ2-2,TRBD2,TRBV5-5,CASSLRGGSTGELFF,TGTGCCAGCAGCTTGCGGGGGGGATCCACCGGGGAGCTGTTTTTT
NA,TRBJ1-5,NA,TRBV7-2,CASSLARGANNQPQHF,TGTGCCAGCAGCTTAGCGCGGGGGGCGAACAATCAGCCCCAGCATTTT
many,TRBJ1-5,NA,TRBV27,CASRLAGRDQPQHF,TGTGCCAGCAGACTGGCAGGGCGGGATCAGCCCCAGCATTTT
NA,TRBJ1-5,NA,TRBV15,CATGSADGNQPQHF,TGTGCCACCGGCAGCGCAGACGGGAATCAGCCCCAGCATTTT
few,TRBJ2-5,NA,TRBV7-8,CASSLFLRAGETQYF,TGTGCCAGCAGCTTATTTCTCCGAGCCGGAGAGACCCAGTACTTC
few,TRBJ2-5,NA,TRBV3-1,CASSQEPQGETQYF,TGTGCCAGCAGCCAAGAGCCACAAGGAGAGACCCAGTACTTC
NA,TRBJ2-2,TRBD2,TRBV20-1,CSARDLRLAGGPKSGELFF,TGCAGTGCTAGGGATCTACGACTAGCGGGAGGGCCAAAGAGCGGGGAGCTGTTTTTT
few,TRBJ2-2,NA,TRBV12-5,CASGPKTEYTGELFF,TGTGCTAGTGGTCCCAAGACTGAATACACCGGGGAGCTGTTTTTT
few,TRBJ2-1,NA,TRBV29-1,CSVVRREDPTLLDEQFF,TGCAGCGTTGTCCGCAGGGAGGATCCAACTCTGCTCGATGAGCAGTTCTTC
many,TRBJ2-1,TRBD2,TRBV6-1,CASSPLAGGIHEQFF,TGTGCCAGCAGTCCTCTAGCGGGAGGGATCCATGAGCAGTTCTTC
NA,TRBJ2-6,TRBD1,TRBV28,CASRPGQGATGANVLTF,TGTGCCAGCAGACCGGGACAGGGGGCTACTGGGGCCAACGTCCTGACTTTC
NA,TRBJ1-1,NA,TRBV27,CASKIAGNTEAFF,TGTGCCAGCAAGATCGCGGGGAACACTGAAGCTTTCTTT
NA,TRBJ2-1,TRBD2,TRBV20-1,CFARAVAGVYNEQFF,TGCTTTGCTAGAGCCGTAGCGGGGGTCTACAATGAGCAGTTCTTC
few,TRBJ2-7,NA,TRBV24-1,CATSGTRAPYEQYF,TGTGCCACCAGTGGGACCCGGGCCCCCTACGAGCAGTACTTC
many,TRBJ1-5,TRBD1,TRBV6-1,CATADRDNQPQHF,TGTGCCACCGCCGACAGGGACAATCAGCCCCAGCATTTT
NA,TRBJ1-1,NA,TRBV12-3/TRBV12-4,CASSLAWSEAFF,TGTGCCAGCAGTTTAGCGTGGAGTGAAGCTTTCTTT
NA,TRBJ2-1,NA,TRBV20-1,CSPRHRFLYNEQFF,TGCAGTCCTAGGCACAGGTTTCTCTACAATGAGCAGTTCTTC
few,TRBJ2-5,NA,TRBV2,CASGRTASQETQYF,TGTGCCAGCGGTAGGACAGCTTCCCAAGAGACCCAGTACTTC
few,TRBJ1-4,NA,TRBV5-6,CASSPQDREGLFF,TGTGCCAGCAGCCCCCAGGACCGGGAAGGGCTGTTTTTT
NA,TRBJ1-4,NA,TRBV29-1,CSVVPGVNEKLFF,TGCAGCGTTGTCCCCGGGGTTAATGAAAAACTGTTTTTT
few,TRBJ2-7,NA,TRBV6-5,CATLGGLAYEQYF,TGTGCCACCCTCGGGGGGCTAGCCTACGAGCAGTACTTC
many,TRBJ2-2,NA,TRBV6-2/TRBV6-3,CASSSHNTGELFF,TGTGCCAGCAGTTCCCATAACACCGGGGAGCTGTTTTTT
many,TRBJ2-5,TRBD2,TRBV10-3,CAISGSGEETQYF,TGTGCCATCAGTGGAAGCGGGGAAGAGACCCAGTACTTC
few,TRBJ2-1,NA,TRBV20-1,CSARVHNEQFF,TGCAGTGCTAGAGTTCACAATGAGCAGTTCTTC
many,TRBJ2-1,TRBD2,TRBV15,CATSRVGGRASNEQFF,TGTGCCACCAGCAGAGTGGGCGGGAGGGCAAGCAATGAGCAGTTCTTC
NA,TRBJ1-2,NA,TRBV7-6,CASSSKPLGLYNYGYTF,TGTGCCAGCAGTTCCAAACCATTAGGTCTTTATAACTATGGCTACACCTTC
NA,TRBJ1-4,TRBD1,TRBV28,CASSIRQGSFPNEKLFF,TGTGCCAGCAGCATACGACAGGGATCATTCCCTAATGAAAAACTGTTTTTT
few,TRBJ2-4,TRBD2,TRBV3-1,CAFSLRLADLAAKNIQYF,TGTGCCTTCAGTTTGAGACTAGCGGACCTAGCCGCCAAAAACATTCAGTACTTC